This TCR beta chain was found in a study of blood T cell repertoires in COVID-19. TCRdb's table, derived via immunoSEQ multiplex PCR, lists solely in-frame clones and lacks some. The sample has 250,000 to 350,000 clones; roughly 87% are singletons. The sequenced material came from peripheral blood. The TCR was taken from a man between 18 and 29 years old with active or convalescent COVID-19.

DNA of the CDR3: TGTGCCAGTAGCCGCGGCCTGGCGGGGTCCTCCTACGAGCAGTACTTC. Encoded protein: CASSRGLAGSSYEQYF. The chain combines TRBV19 with TRBJ2-7, with D perhaps TRBD2 (6 bases). There are 16 residues in the CDR3. The germline V gene encodes CDR1 LNHDA and CDR2 SQIVND (reference sequence). Trimming removed 6 bases at V and 0 bases at J, with 18 bases between.